Listed below are T cell receptor beta chains from one sample, sequenced in a study of blood T cell repertoires in COVID-19. TCRdb keeps only in-frame clones here, not all; method: immunoSEQ multiplex PCR. The sample lists 250,000 to 300,000 clones; around 90% were seen once. The material sequenced was PBMCs or T cells enriched from blood (not recorded which). The receptors shown here come from a human donor in a cohort exposed to, infected with or recovered from COVID-19 (not recorded which). The donor label of this sample is uncertain. The CDR3 runs from the conserved cysteine through the conserved F or W. The order of the fields is clone size, D gene, V gene, J gene, CDR3 DNA, CDR3 protein. D genes are given only for firm matches. Clone size appears in some rows only: once, few, many, or a class for an expanded clone.

-	-	TRBV4-1	TRBJ2-7	TGCGCCAGCAGCCAAAGGACTGGAGGAAGAGAGCAGTACTTC	CASSQRTGGREQYF
-	TRBD1	TRBV4-3	TRBJ1-5	TGCGCCAGCAGCCAAGATAGACAGGGAAGGAATCAGCCCCAGCATTTT	CASSQDRQGRNQPQHF
-	-	TRBV24-1	TRBJ2-1	TGTGCCACCAGTGACCGGACAGTTGTGGATCGAGGTGAGCAGTTCTTC	CATSDRTVVDRGEQFF
-	TRBD1	TRBV29-1	TRBJ1-1	TGCAGCGTGTTACAGGGGGCGTCGGACACTGAAGCTTTCTTT	CSVLQGASDTEAFF
-	-	TRBV7-3	TRBJ1-5	TGTGCCAGCAGTTCCAGGATTAGCAATCAGCCCCAGCATTTT	CASSSRISNQPQHF
-	-	TRBV20-1	TRBJ2-5	TGCAGTGCTAGGAGCCAAGAGACCCAGTACTTC	CSARSQETQYF
-	-	TRBV7-3	TRBJ1-2	TGTGCCAGCAGCACGGAGACAGGCGGATTCGGTGGCTACACCTTC	CASSTETGGFGGYTF
-	-	TRBV19	TRBJ1-2	TGTGCCAGTAGTATAACCCTAAGCCCCCCCGATGGCTACACCTTC	CASSITLSPPDGYTF
-	-	TRBV6-5	TRBJ1-1	TGTGCCAGCAGTTACTCGAGGAGGGGAAGGGCTTTCTTT	CASSYSRRGRAFF
-	-	TRBV4-1	TRBJ2-3	TGCGCCAGCAGCCGCACCCTAGCGCTCACAGATACGCAGTATTTT	CASSRTLALTDTQYF
few	-	TRBV7-9	TRBJ1-3	TGTGCCAGCAGCTTAGTCAGTTCTGGAAACACCATATATTTT	CASSLVSSGNTIYF
-	-	TRBV30	TRBJ1-2	TGTGCCTGGAGAGAAACCGGGGGAGGGGCTGATGGCTACACCTTC	CAWRETGGGADGYTF
-	-	TRBV6-6	TRBJ1-4	TGTGCCAGCAGTCGACGGGTTAATGAAAAACTGTTTTTT	CASSRRVNEKLFF
-	-	TRBV4-3	TRBJ2-7	TGCGCCAGCAGCCAAGGCCGCTTCCGGGACTCGGACTACGAGCAGTACTTC	CASSQGRFRDSDYEQYF
-	-	TRBV9	TRBJ2-1	TGTGCCAGCAGCGTAGGGGGCCTTCCGGGTGAGCAGTTCTTC	CASSVGGLPGEQFF
-	TRBD1	TRBV19	TRBJ1-5	TGTGCCAGTAGTATAGAGCCCACAGGGGGCGGTCAGCCCCAGCATTTT	CASSIEPTGGGQPQHF
once	-	TRBV19	TRBJ1-2	TGTGCCAGTAGCCGAGCGGGGGGGCCCTATGGCTACACCTTC	CASSRAGGPYGYTF
-	-	TRBV7-2	TRBJ2-2	TGTGCCAGCAGCTTGGAGGGCGCCGGGGAGCTGTTTTTT	CASSLEGAGELFF